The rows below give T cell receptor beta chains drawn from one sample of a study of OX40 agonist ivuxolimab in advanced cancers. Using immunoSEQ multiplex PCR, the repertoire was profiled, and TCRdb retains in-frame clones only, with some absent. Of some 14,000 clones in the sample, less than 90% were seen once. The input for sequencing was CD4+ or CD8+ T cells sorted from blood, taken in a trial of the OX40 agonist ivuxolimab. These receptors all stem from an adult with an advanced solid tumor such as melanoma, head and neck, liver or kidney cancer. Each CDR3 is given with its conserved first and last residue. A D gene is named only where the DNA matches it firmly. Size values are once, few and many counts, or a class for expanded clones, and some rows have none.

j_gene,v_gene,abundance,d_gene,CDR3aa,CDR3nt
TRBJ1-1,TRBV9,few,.,CASSTGLSTEAFF,TGTGCCAGCAGCACAGGGTTGAGTACTGAAGCTTTCTTT
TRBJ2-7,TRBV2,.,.,CASLYGGYEQYF,TGTGCCAGCCTGTACGGAGGTTACGAGCAGTACTTC
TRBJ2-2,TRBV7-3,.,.,CASSDGDGELFF,TGTGCCAGCAGCGACGGGGACGGGGAGCTGTTTTTT
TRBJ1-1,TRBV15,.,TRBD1,CATSRDRDRVNTEAFF,TGTGCCACCAGCAGAGATCGGGACAGGGTTAACACTGAAGCTTTCTTT
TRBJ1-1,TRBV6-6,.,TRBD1,CASSTGEGEAFF,TGTGCCAGCAGTACAGGGGAGGGTGAAGCTTTCTTT
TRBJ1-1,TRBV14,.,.,CASSHDWETEAFF,TGTGCCAGCAGCCACGATTGGGAGACTGAAGCTTTCTTT
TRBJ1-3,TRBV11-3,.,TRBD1,CASSLRVVVPGGANTIYF,TGTGCCAGCAGCTTAAGGGTGGTTGTTCCAGGGGGCGCAAACACCATATATTTT
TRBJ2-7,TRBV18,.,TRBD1,CASSPGQGSYEQYF,TGTGCCAGCTCACCGGGACAGGGCTCCTACGAGCAGTACTTC
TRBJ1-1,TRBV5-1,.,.,CARQPGGGTGLAEAFF,TGCGCCCGCCAACCGGGGGGGGGTACAGGGTTGGCTGAAGCTTTCTTT
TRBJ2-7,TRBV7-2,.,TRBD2,CASSPEAGDYEQYF,TGTGCCAGCAGCCCAGAGGCGGGAGACTACGAGCAGTACTTC
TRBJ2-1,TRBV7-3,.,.,CASSLMDEQFF,TGTGCCAGCAGCTTAATGGATGAGCAGTTCTTC
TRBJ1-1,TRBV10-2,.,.,CASRTGPGTEAFF,TGCGCCAGCAGAACAGGGCCGGGCACTGAAGCTTTCTTT
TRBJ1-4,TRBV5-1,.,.,CASSLVDKPTNEKLFF,TGCGCCAGCAGCTTAGTAGACAAACCAACTAATGAAAAACTGTTTTTT
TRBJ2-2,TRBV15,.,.,CATSRFSENTGELFF,TGTGCCACCAGCAGATTTTCCGAAAACACCGGGGAGCTGTTTTTT
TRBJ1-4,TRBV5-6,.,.,CASSLGGRQEKLFF,TGTGCCAGCAGCTTGGGGGGGCGCCAGGAAAAACTGTTTTTT